This T cell receptor (beta chain) was captured in a study of monozygotic twins with inflammatory bowel disease (dated 2019 in TCRdb). With regard to the full study: The complete study included about 28 monozygotic twin pairs: 19 IBD-discordant Danish pairs and nine German pairs, of which four were IBD-concordant and five were IBD-discordant. Disease-associated traits were sought mainly through comparisons between IBD patients and their genetically identical healthy co-twins within discordant pairs. Each individual had, on average, about 151 000 unique TCRalpha sequences and 181 000 unique TCRbeta sequences available for analysis. Overall study results and their limits: Concordant and discordant twins showed no difference in repertoire similarity, possibly because of limited statistical power. IBD patients shared fewer clonotypes with other individuals than healthy twins did, most markedly in patients showing signs of disease activity. Distinction between different T cell subtypes could not be achieved in the analysis. IBD patients had lower TCRbeta repertoire diversity, measured by the inverse Simpson index, than their healthy co-twins. Because patients received different immunosuppressive treatments, the repertoires may have picked up extra background noise and variability between individuals. No single strong signal or clonotype linked to IBD turned up in the results, so the idea that one exists was not supported.

Library preparation employed 5' RACE. Each TCR library was prepared from around 3,400 ng of total RNA. For each sample, cDNA was synthesized in eight separate reactions using SMARTScribe reverse transcriptase. During cDNA synthesis, unique molecular identifiers containing a 6-nucleotide sample barcode were introduced by template switching. Two nested PCRs of roughly 15 and 9 cycles amplified the TCRalpha and TCRbeta cDNA, and bead purification followed each PCR. Before amplification, cDNA was treated with uracil DNA-glycosylase and purified using the QIAquick PCR purification kit. The second PCR added Illumina TruSeq-compatible adapters along with sample-specific barcodes. TapeStation and Qubit were used to check library quality and concentration, and approximately 5 ng of each library went into the pool. The pooled libraries were sequenced with 2 x 100 bp reads and custom sequencing primers on an Illumina HiSeq2500 single-index Rapid Run. Processing in the source paper ran as follows. PCR and sequencing errors were corrected by UMI-based consensus assembly using MiGEC version 1.2.6. MiXCR version 2.1.1 was used for V(D)J alignment, clonotype assembly and CDR3 extraction. Gene usage, clonotype sharing and MAIT/NKT TCR abundance were normalised by analysing the top 1000, 10 000 and 20 000 clonotypes per sample. After downsampling to 27 000 UMIs, diversity was calculated as the inverse Simpson index using the vegan R package. Paired Mann-Whitney U tests were applied to discordant twin pairs, with Benjamini-Hochberg correction for multiple testing. TCRdb reprocessed the reads into one record per CDR3 protein sequence, lacking DNA. TCRdb, rather than the study authors, made the V and J calls. The sample table records roughly 300,000 distinct CDR3 sequences. In total, the top ten clones hold 5.6% of the sample.

A roughly 2.5 ml peripheral blood sample was drawn into PAXgene tubes per donor and stored at -80°C. Without any T cell sorting, total RNA was extracted from whole blood using the PAXgene blood miRNA kit on an automated QIAcube. Peripheral blood from monozygotic twin pairs who were concordant or discordant for inflammatory bowel disease underwent deep TCRalpha and TCRbeta repertoire profiling using unique molecular barcoding. Smoking habits were recorded for all twin pairs, with individuals classified as current, former or never smokers. The germline V gene yields SGHTA for CDR1 and FQGNSA for CDR2. From the cysteine up to the phenylalanine, the CDR3 has a length of 13 residues. This entry has no DNA. Comment on this clonotype: What this receptor recognizes is not known.

What was sequenced was blood. The TCR comes from a human donor with ulcerative colitis or Crohn's disease, or a healthy co-twin of an affected twin (not recorded which). The V and J segments used are TRBV7-2 and TRBJ1-2; there is no DNA to check the TCRdb D call of TRBD1. CDR3 region: CASSTRTDYGYTF.